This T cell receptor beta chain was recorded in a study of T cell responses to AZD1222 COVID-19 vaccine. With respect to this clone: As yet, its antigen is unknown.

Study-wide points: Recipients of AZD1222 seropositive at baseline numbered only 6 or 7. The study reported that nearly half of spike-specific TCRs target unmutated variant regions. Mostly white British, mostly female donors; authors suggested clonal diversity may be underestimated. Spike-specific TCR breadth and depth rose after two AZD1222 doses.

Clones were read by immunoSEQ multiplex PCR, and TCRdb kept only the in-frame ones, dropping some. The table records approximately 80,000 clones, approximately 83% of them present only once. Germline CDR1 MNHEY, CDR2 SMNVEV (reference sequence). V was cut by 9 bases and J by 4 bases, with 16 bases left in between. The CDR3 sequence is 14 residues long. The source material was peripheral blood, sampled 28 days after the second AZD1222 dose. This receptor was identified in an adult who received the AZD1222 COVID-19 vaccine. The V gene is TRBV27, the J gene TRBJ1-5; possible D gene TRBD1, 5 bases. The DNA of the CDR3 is TGTGCCAGTGGGGCAGGGATGATGAATCAGCCCCAGCATTTT. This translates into CASGAGMMNQPQHF.